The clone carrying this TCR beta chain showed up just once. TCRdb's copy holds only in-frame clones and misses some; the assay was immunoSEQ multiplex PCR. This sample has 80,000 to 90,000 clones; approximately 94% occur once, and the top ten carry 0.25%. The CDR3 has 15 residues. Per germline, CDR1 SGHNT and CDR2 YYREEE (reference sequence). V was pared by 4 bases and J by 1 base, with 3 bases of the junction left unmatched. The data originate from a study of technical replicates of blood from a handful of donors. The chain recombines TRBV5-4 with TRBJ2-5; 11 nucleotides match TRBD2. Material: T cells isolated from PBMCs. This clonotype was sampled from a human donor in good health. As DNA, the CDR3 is TGTGCCAGCAGCCCAGGACTAGCGGGCCAAGAGACCCAGTACTTC. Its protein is CASSPGLAGQETQYF.